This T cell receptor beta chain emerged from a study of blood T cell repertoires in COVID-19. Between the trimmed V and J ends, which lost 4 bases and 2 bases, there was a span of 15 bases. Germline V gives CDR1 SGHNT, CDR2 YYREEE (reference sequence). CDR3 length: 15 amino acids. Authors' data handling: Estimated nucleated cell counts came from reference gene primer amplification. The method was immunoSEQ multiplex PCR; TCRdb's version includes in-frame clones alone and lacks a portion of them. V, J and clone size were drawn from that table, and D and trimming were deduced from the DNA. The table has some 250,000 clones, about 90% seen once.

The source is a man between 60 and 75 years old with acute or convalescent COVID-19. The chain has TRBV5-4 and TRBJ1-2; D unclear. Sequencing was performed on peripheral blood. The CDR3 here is CASSSRREGNYGYTF. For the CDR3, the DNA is TGTGCCAGCAGCAGCCGGCGGGAGGGAAACTATGGCTACACCTTC.